This TCR beta chain is from a study of T cells in Graves' hyperthyroidism and ophthalmopathy. Template material for amplifying TCR beta CDR3 regions consisted of RNA transcripts. Initially, a first-round RT-PCR of the TCR CDR3 employed the HTBI primer set. TCRdb independently ran MiXCR on the multiplex PCR reads; one entry per CDR3 protein. The data show 530,000 or so distinct CDR3 sequences, with about half seen just once and around 7.7% held by the top ten. CDR1 is SGHTA and CDR2 is FQGNSA in the germline V gene. The CDR3 covers 14 residues. Trimming pared 5 bases from V and 11 bases from J, leaving 19 bases between. Graves' hyperthyroidism was deemed stable given no ophthalmopathy progression within 18 months. Recently diagnosed hyperthyroidism of less than 2 months' duration affected patients aged 18 to 65.

The specimen was peripheral blood or thyroid tissue (not recorded which). The chain uses TRBV7-2 and TRBJ1-5; D is ambiguous. This clonotype was obtained from a woman younger than 35 with Graves' hyperthyroidism. For the CDR3, the DNA is TGTGCCAGCAGCGAAAAAGGAGGAGGAGAGACCCAGCATTTT. It yields the protein CASSEKGGGETQHF. Combining the CDR3 with reference TRBV7-2 and TRBJ1-5 gives the whole variable domain GAGVSQSPSNKVTEKGKDVELRCDPISGHTALYWYRQSLGQGLEFLIYFQGNSAPDKSGLPSDRFSAERTGGSVSTLTIQRTQQEDSAVYLCASSEKGGGETQHFGDGTRLSIL.